Sequencing of this T cell receptor (beta chain) was carried out in a study of cytomegalovirus exposure and HLA in healthy donors. About the research overall: About 80 million unique TCRs, all from HLA-typed donors, were included in an early release of the data. Study-level findings and limits: Most CMV-associated TCR beta chains appeared HLA-restricted in a later analysis. TCR beta sequences reportedly predicted most subjects' HLA-A and HLA-B alleles accurately. Some V segments (TRBV6-2 and TRBV6-3 among them) were excluded as indistinguishable.

The PCR used 60 Vbeta and 13 Jbeta primers. Sequenced by immunoSEQ multiplex PCR; TCRdb stores in-frame clones only, minus some. There are 75,000 to 90,000 clones in the sample; roughly 80% occur only once, and 22% lies in the top ten. About this clone itself: Its cognate antigen is unknown.

Deletions cut 5 bases from V and 8 bases from J, with 13 bases between. Germline values: CDR1 SGHVS, CDR2 FQNEAQ. The CDR3 totals 13 residues. This chain uses TRBV7-8 with TRBJ1-5, with D hard to call. The sequence was collected from a woman in her thirties or forties in good health and CMV-seropositive. Sequencing was done on a sample of PBMCs. The CDR3 DNA follows: TGTGCCAGCAGCGTAAAGCGGGGAAAGCCCCAGCATTTT. It is translated as CASSVKRGKPQHF.